The 15 T cell receptor beta chains below were found in one sample sequenced in a study of tumor-infiltrating lymphocytes in glioblastoma multiforme. Multiple V-beta primers and a C-beta primer amplified TCRB from RNA. TCRdb re-called the multiplex PCR reads with MiXCR, one entry per CDR3 protein. This table has tens of thousands of distinct CDR3 sequences, 61% appearing once. The sequenced material came from brain tumor tissue. The receptors were gathered from a male donor with glioblastoma.

Comments on this clonotype: Relative to the germline gene, one junction end is altered; a read error may explain this. V usage is TRBV5-1 and J usage is TRBJ1-5; a weak D match, TRBD1 (5 bases). The CDR3 runs 13 residues. Germline loops: CDR1 SGHRS, CDR2 YFSETQ. CDR3 nucleotide sequence: TGCGGCAGCAGCCCGAGGGGAAATCAGCTCCAGCATTTT. It specifies CGSSPRGNQLQHF.

Turning to this clonotype: It may be a read error: a sequence one base away is much more abundant. The J gene is TRBJ2-5, the V gene TRBV5-8, with 11 bases aligning to TRBD2. This CDR3 is 17 amino acids long. Germline CDR1 is SGHTS and CDR2 is YDEGEE. V shed 4 bases and J 5 bases; nucleotides not matched to a gene: 13. CDR3 protein: CASSRAGTSGLVETQYF. The CDR3 bases are TGTGCCAGCAGCAGAGCCGGGACTAGCGGTCTGGTGGAGACCCAGTACTTC.

Note on this clonotype: One end of the junction is discordant with germline, which a read error may explain. Written as DNA, the CDR3 is TGTGCCGGCAGCTTTGGGCGAGACTACTACAATGAGCAGTTCTTC. This translates into CAGSFGRDYYNEQFF. The V gene is TRBV11-1, the J gene TRBJ2-1, with TRBD2 as a possible D gene (5 bases). The CDR3 spans 15 residues. Looked up from germline, CDR1 is SGHAT and CDR2 is FQDESV (reference sequence). Full variable domain (missing parts from reference TRBV11-1 and TRBJ2-1): EAEVAQSPRYKITEKSQAVAFWCDPISGHATLYWYRQILGQGPELLVQFQDESVVDDSQLPKDRFSAERLKGVDSTLKIQPAELGDSAMYLCAGSFGRDYYNEQFFGPGTRLTVL.

This clonotype was counted a single time. Since the CDR3 does not end with the conserved phenylalanine or tryptophan, this likely comes from a read error. V usage is TRBV29-1 and J usage is TRBJ2-1; D not certain. V gave up 7 bases and J gave up 10 bases, with 26 bases separating them. The CDR3 spans 15 residues. Per germline, CDR1 SQVTM and CDR2 ANQGSEA. The CDR3 is CSELTLSATYDEQFV. DNA for the CDR3: TGCAGCGAATTAACTCTCTCAGCCACCTACGACGAGCAGTTCGTC.

For this clonotype: At one end, the junction sequence differs from germline, possibly due to a read error. The chain is built from TRBV10-3 and TRBJ2-1; D is possibly TRBD1 (5 bases). Germline loops: CDR1 ENHRY, CDR2 SYGVKD. The CDR3 has 15 residues. CDR3 sequence reads: CDISEPDKQNNEQFF. The CDR3 nucleotides read TGTGACATCAGTGAGCCGGACAAGCAGAACAACGAGCAGTTCTTC.

As for this clonotype: This may arise from a read error, as a much more abundant clone is one base away. The genes are TRBV5-1 and TRBJ2-3; 10 nucleotides match TRBD2. Germline CDR1 and CDR2: SGHRS and YFSETQ. CDR3 length: 17 residues. CDR3 bases: TGCGCCAGCAGCTTGGCCATAGCGGGAGGAGGGACAGATACGCAGTGTTTT. This translates into CASSLAIAGGGTDTQCF.

V gene TRBV29-1 combines with J gene TRBJ2-5, with no clear D. The V gene lost 5 bases and the J gene lost 1 base, with 14 bases spanning the gap. From germline, CDR1 is SQVTM and CDR2 ANQGSEA. CDR3 length equals 14 residues. The CDR3 DNA sequence: TGCAGCGTTCGGAAGAATTCTATCCAAGAGACCCAGTACTTC. It specifies CSVRKNSIQETQYF.

This clonotype was seen at least ten times. V and J are TRBV6-1 and TRBJ1-2; possible D gene TRBD1, 6 bases. Germline V CDR1 and CDR2: MNHNS, SASEGT. V was pared by 2 bases and J by 4 bases, with 11 bases between. The CDR3 is 14 residues long. This chain's CDR3 is CASSEPGGGYGYTF. The CDR3 DNA sequence: TGTGCCAGCAGTGAACCGGGGGGCGGCTATGGCTACACCTTC.

This clonotype was counted many times. The chain combines TRBV30 with TRBJ1-4, with D perhaps matching TRBD1 (6 bases). The CDR3 runs to 13 residues. Germline-derived CDR1 and CDR2 are GTSNPN and SVGIG (reference sequence). Trimming took off 4 bases at V and 5 bases at J, with 11 bases between the two ends. DNA of the CDR3: TGTGCCTGGATGGGGGCAGGGAATGAAAAACTGTTTTTT. Protein sequence: CAWMGAGNEKLFF. Based on the CDR3 plus reference TRBV30 and TRBJ1-4, the full variable domain is SQTIHQWPATLVQPVGSPLSLECTVEGTSNPNLYWYRQAAGRGLQLLFYSVGIGQISSEVPQNLSASRPQDRQFILSSKKLLLSDSGFYLCAWMGAGNEKLFFGSGTQLSVL.

This chain joins TRBV12-3 or TRBV12-4 and TRBJ2-1, with TRBD2 matching 7 bases. CDR3 length: 17 amino acids. V trimming: 6 bases; J trimming: 3 bases; junction bases outside the gene matches: 14. CDR3 sequence: CASSRGGGLPGYNEQFF. The DNA of the CDR3 is TGTGCCAGCAGCCGGGGCGGGGGACTACCAGGCTACAATGAGCAGTTCTTC.

About this clonotype itself: One junction end does not reproduce the germline sequence, and a read error may be involved. The chain recombines TRBV6-5 with TRBJ2-2; possible D gene TRBD1, 7 bases. The CDR3 is 16 amino acids. Germline V gene sequence: CDR1 MNHEY, CDR2 SVGAGI. This CDR3 is CASRYSPQGGTWELFF. The CDR3, as DNA: TGTGCCAGCAGATACTCCCCGCAGGGGGGCACCTGGGAGCTATTTTTT.

In its sample, this clonotype was seen many times. The rearrangement links TRBV12-3 or TRBV12-4 to TRBJ2-6; D ambiguous. Trimming cost V 2 bases and J 2 bases, with 7 bases left between them. This CDR3 is 15 amino acids long. CDR3 sequence reads: CASSLIGTGANVLTF. For the CDR3, the DNA is TGTGCCAGCAGTTTAATTGGGACTGGGGCCAACGTCCTGACTTTC.

The rearrangement joins TRBV20-1 to TRBJ2-7; 7 nucleotides match TRBD2. Germline V gene sequence: CDR1 DFQATT, CDR2 SNEGSKA (reference sequence). The CDR3 is made up of 14 amino acids. The CDR3 coding sequence is TGCGGAGCTAGAAACCTAGCGGATAAGTGGGAGCAGTACTTC. It encodes CGARNLADKWEQYF.

The V and J genes are TRBV29-1 and TRBJ2-1; 12 positions agree with TRBD2. The CDR3 is 14 residues long. With 3 bases clipped from V and 8 bases from J, the junction kept 5 bases outside the gene matches. The germline V gene encodes CDR1 SQVTM and CDR2 ANQGSEA. DNA for the CDR3: TGCAGCGTTGATCGGCTAGCGGGAGGGTATGAGCAGTTCTTC. Its translation: CSVDRLAGGYEQFF.

The V gene is TRBV2, the J gene TRBJ1-2; D is possibly TRBD1 (6 bases). CDR3 length: 12 amino acids. Trimming removed 6 bases at V and 6 bases at J, with 11 bases between. Per the germline V gene, CDR1 is SNHLY and CDR2 is FYNNEI. CDR3 DNA: TGTGCCAGCAGCCTACAGGGAAATGGCTACACCTTC. Its protein is CASSLQGNGYTF.